The source of this T cell receptor (beta chain) is a study of T-cell memory formation after mild COVID-19. Each CDR3 protein gets one entry after TCRdb re-called the 5' RACE reads with MiXCR. The sample includes 530,000 or so distinct CDR3 sequences, 17% seen only once; the top ten take around 8.1%. This clonotype was recorded a few times. The sequenced material came from PBMCs or a T cell subset sorted from them (not recorded which). The TCR was taken from an adult woman who had mild COVID-19 (a few samples of this study predate the infection). Cell type and time point are not known.

This CDR3 reads CASSLDRGGRSYNEQFF. CDR3 bases: TGTGCCAGCAGCTTAGATCGGGGCGGGAGGAGCTACAATGAGCAGTTCTTC. The J gene is TRBJ2-1, the V gene TRBV11-2; TRBD2 agrees at 8 bases. Germline CDR1 is SGHAT and CDR2 is FQNNGV. Trimming cost V 0 bases and J 3 bases; bases outside gene matches: 7. CDR3 length: 17 amino acids.